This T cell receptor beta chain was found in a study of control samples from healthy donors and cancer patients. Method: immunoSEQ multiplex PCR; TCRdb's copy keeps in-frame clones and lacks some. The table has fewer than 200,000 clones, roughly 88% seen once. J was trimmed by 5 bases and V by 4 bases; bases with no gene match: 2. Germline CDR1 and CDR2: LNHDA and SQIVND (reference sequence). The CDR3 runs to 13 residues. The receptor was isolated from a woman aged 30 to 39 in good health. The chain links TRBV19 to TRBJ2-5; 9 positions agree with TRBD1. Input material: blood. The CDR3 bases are TGTGCCAGTAGTACGACAGGGGGGGAGACCCAGTACTTC. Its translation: CASSTTGGETQYF.